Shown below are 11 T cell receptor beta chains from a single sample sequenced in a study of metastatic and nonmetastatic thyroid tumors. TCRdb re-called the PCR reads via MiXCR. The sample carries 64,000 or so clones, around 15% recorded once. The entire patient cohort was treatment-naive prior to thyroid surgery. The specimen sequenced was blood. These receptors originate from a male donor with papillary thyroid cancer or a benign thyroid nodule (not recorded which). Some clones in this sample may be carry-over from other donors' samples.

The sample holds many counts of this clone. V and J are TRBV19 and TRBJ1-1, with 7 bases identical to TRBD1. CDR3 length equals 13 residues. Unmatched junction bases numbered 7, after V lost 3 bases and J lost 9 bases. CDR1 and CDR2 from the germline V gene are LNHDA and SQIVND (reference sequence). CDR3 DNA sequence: TGTGCCAGTAGTATCCTCCGACAGGGTAAAGCTTTCTTT. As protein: CASSILRQGKAFF.

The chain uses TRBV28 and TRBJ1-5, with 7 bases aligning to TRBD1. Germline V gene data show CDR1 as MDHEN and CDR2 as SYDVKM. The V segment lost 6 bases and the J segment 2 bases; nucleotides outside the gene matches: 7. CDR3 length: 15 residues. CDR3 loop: CASRQGMVCNQPQHF. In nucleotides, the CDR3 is TGTGCCAGCAGACAGGGGATGGTTTGCAATCAGCCCCAGCATTTT. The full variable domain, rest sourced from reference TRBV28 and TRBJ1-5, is DVKVTQSSRYLVKRTGEKVFLECVQDMDHENMFWYRQDPGLGLRLIYFSYDVKMKEKGDIPEGYSVSREKKERFSLILESASTNQTSMYLCASRQGMVCNQPQHFGDGTRLSIL.

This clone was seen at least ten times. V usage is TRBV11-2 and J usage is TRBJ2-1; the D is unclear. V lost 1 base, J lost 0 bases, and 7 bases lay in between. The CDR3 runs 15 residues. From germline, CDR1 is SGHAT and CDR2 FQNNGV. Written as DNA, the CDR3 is TGTGCCAGCAGCTTAGTTCAGAGCTCCTACAATGAGCAGTTCTTC. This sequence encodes CASSLVQSSYNEQFF.

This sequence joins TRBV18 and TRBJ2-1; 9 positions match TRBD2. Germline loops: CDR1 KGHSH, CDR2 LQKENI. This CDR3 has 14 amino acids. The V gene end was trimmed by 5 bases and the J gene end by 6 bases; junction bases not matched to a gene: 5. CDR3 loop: CASSALAGPNEQFF. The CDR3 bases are TGTGCCAGCTCAGCTCTAGCGGGGCCCAATGAGCAGTTCTTC.

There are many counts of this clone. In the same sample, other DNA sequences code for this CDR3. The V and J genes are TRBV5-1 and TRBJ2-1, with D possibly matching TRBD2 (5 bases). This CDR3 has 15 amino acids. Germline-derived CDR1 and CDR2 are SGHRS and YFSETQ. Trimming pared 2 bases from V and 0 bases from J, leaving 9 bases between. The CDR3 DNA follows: TGCGCCAGCAGCTTCGGTGGGAGCTCCTACAATGAGCAGTTCTTC. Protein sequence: CASSFGGSSYNEQFF.

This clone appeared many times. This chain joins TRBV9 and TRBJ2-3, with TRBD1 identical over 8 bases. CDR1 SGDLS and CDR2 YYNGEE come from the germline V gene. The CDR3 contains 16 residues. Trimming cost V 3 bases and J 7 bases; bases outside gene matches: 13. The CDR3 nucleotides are TGTGCCAGCAGCGGGACAGGGAATGGCGGCGTGTATACGCAGTATTTT. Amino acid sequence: CASSGTGNGGVYTQYF.

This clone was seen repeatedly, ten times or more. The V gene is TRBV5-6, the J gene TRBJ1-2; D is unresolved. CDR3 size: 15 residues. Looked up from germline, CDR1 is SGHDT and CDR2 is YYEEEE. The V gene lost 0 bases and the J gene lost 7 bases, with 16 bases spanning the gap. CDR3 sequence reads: CASSLVPRLKGGYTF. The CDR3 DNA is TGTGCCAGCAGCTTGGTGCCTCGACTTAAGGGTGGCTACACCTTC.

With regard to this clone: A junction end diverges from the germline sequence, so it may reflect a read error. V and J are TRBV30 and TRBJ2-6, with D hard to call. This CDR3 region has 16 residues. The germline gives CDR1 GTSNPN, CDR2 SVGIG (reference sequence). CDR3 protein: CAWSVAIFSGANVLTF. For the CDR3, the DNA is TGCGCCTGGAGTGTAGCCATCTTCTCTGGGGCCAACGTCCTGACTTTC. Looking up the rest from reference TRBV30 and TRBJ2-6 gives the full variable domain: SQTIHQWPATLVQPVGSPLSLECTVEGTSNPNLYWYRQAAGRGLQLLFYSVGIGQISSEVPQNLSASRPQDRQFILSSKKLLLSDSGFYLCAWSVAIFSGANVLTFGAGSRLTVL.

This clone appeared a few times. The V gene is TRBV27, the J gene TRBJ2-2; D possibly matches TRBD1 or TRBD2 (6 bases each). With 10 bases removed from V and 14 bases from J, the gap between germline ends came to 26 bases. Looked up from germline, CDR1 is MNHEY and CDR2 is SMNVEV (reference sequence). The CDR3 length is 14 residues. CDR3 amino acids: CAIPGGRNTGYLFF. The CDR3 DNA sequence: TGTGCCATTCCTGGGGGGCGGAATACCGGGTATCTGTTTTTT.

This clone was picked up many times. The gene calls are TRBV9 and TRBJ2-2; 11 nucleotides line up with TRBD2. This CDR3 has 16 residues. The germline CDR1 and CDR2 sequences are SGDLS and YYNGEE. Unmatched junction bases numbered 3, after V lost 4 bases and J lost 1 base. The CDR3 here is CASSTTSGGNTGELFF. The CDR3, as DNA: TGTGCCAGCAGCACAACTAGCGGGGGGAACACCGGGGAGCTGTTTTTT.

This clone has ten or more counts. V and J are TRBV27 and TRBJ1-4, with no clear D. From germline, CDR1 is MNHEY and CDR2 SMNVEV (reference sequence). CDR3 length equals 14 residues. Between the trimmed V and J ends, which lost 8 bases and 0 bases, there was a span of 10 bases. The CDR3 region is CASCSRATNEKLFF. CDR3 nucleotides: TGTGCCAGCTGCAGTAGGGCAACTAATGAAAAACTGTTTTTT.